Shown below are 3 T cell receptor beta chains from a single sample sequenced in a study of monozygotic twins with cystic fibrosis. Sequenced by immunoSEQ multiplex PCR; TCRdb stores in-frame clones only, minus some. The table lists about 36,000 clones, 75% to 90% of them singletons. Material: blood. The receptors originated from a girl under 10 years old with cystic fibrosis.

The CDR3 loop reads CASSPRTLFSGGNTGELFF. As DNA, the CDR3 is TGCGCCAGCAGCCCGCGCACACTATTTAGCGGGGGGAACACCGGGGAGCTGTTTTTT. The chain employs TRBV4-1 and TRBJ2-2, with 9 bases that match TRBD2. V trimming: 4 bases; J trimming: 1 base; junction bases outside the gene matches: 13. This CDR3 contains 19 residues. The germline gives CDR1 MGHRA, CDR2 YSYEKL.

V usage is TRBV5-6 and J usage is TRBJ2-7; TRBD1 or TRBD2 may be the D gene (5 bases each). The CDR3 length is 15 residues. The germline gives CDR1 SGHDT, CDR2 YYEEEE. Trimming left V 5 bases short and J 2 bases short, with 17 bases between. The CDR3 DNA sequence: TGTGCCAGCAGAGGGGCCGGGACGGCAACCTACGAGCAGTACTTC. Encoded protein: CASRGAGTATYEQYF. Supplemented by reference TRBV5-6 and TRBJ2-7, the full variable domain reads DAGVTQSPTHLIKTRGQQVTLRCSPKSGHDTVSWYQQALGQGPQFIFQYYEEEERQRGNFPDRFSGHQFPNYSSELNVNALLLGDSALYLCASRGAGTATYEQYFGPGTRLTVT.

The V and J genes are TRBV7-9 and TRBJ2-7; D perhaps matches TRBD1 (5 bases). The length of the CDR3 is 14 residues. Looked up from germline, CDR1 is SEHNR and CDR2 is FQNEAQ (reference sequence). V dropped 0 bases and J dropped 6 bases, with 12 bases sitting between them. CDR3 sequence: CASSLAVGRAEQYF. DNA for the CDR3: TGTGCCAGCAGCTTAGCAGTAGGCAGGGCCGAGCAGTACTTC.